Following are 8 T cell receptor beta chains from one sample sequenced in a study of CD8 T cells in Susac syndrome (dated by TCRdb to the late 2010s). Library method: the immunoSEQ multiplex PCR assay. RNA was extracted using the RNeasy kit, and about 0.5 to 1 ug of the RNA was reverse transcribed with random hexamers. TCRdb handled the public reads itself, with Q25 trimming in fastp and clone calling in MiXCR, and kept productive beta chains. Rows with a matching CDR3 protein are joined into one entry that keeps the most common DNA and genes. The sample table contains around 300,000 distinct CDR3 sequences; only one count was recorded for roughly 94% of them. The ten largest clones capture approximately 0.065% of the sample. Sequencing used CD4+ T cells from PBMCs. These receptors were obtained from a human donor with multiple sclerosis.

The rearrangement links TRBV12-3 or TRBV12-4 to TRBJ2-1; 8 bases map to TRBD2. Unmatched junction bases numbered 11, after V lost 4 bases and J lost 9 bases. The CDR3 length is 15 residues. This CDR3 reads CASSWASGYLGEQFF. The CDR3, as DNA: TGTGCCAGCAGTTGGGCTAGCGGGTATCTTGGTGAGCAGTTCTTC.

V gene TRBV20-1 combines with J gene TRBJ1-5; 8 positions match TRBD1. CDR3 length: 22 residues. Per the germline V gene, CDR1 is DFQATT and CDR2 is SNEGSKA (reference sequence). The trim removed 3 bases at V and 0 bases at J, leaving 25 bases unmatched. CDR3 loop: CSASTGAPSFSGTGYSNQPQHF. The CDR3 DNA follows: TGCAGTGCTAGCACGGGGGCGCCATCGTTTTCCGGGACAGGTTATAGCAATCAGCCCCAGCATTTT.

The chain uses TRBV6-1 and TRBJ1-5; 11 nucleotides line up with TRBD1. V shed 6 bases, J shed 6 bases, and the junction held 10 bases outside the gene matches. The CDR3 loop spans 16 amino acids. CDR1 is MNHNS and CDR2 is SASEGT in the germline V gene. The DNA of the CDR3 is TGTGCCAGCAGGAACCAAGGACAGGGGGCAGGTCAGCCCCAGCATTTT. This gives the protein CASRNQGQGAGQPQHF.

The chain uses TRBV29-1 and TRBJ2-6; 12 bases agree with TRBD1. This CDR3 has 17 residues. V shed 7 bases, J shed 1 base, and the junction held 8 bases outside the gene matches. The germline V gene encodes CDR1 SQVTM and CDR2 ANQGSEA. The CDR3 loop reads CSALRDRGRSGANVLTF. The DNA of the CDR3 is TGCAGCGCCCTCCGGGACAGGGGGCGATCTGGGGCCAACGTCCTGACTTTC.

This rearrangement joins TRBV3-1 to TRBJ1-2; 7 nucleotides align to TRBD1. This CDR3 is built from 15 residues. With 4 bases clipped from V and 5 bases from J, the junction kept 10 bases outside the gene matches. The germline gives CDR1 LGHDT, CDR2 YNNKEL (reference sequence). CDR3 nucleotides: TGTGCCAGCAGCCGGGGGGAGGGGGCTGCTTATGGCTACACCTTC. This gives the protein CASSRGEGAAYGYTF.

The chain's CDR3 is CSAAAGPNTEAFF. The CDR3 nucleotides read TGCAGTGCAGCCGCAGGGCCGAACACTGAAGCTTTCTTT. The chain uses TRBV20-1 and TRBJ1-1; possibly TRBD1 for D (5 bases). The CDR3 totals 13 residues. The germline V gene has CDR1 DFQATT and CDR2 SNEGSKA (reference sequence). V was cut by 6 bases and J by 1 base, with 12 bases left in between.

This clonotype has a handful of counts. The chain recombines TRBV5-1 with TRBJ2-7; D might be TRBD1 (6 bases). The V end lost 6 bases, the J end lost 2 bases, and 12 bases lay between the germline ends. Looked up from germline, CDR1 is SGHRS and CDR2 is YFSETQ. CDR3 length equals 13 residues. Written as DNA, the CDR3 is TGCGCCAGCATGCTTGGGACACCCTACGAGCAGTACTTC. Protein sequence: CASMLGTPYEQYF.

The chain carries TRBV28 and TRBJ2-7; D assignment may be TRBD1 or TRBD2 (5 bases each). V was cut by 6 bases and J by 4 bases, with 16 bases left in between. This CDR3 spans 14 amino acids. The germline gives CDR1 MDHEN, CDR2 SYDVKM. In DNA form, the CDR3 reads TGTGCCAGCAGAGAAATGGGGGTAGGGTACGAGCAGTACTTC. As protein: CASREMGVGYEQYF.